This is a list of T cell receptor beta chains from one sample in a study of graft-versus-host responses after intestinal transplantation. The data were produced by immunoSEQ multiplex PCR, yet TCRdb's version contains in-frame clones alone and is incomplete. The sample lists tens of thousands of clones; roughly 92% were seen once. Sequencing was performed on bone marrow, taken 700 to 850 days after intestinal transplantation. The source of these receptors is a human patient who received an intestinal transplant, so some T cells may come from the graft donor. CDR3s include the opening cysteine and the closing phenylalanine or tryptophan. Each record gives: V gene, clone size, CDR3 protein. Not every row has a clone size; where given, it reads once, few, many or a size class.

TRBV4-1 NA CASSQGTGLKEDTGELFF
TRBV7-9 once CASGHGQGEDTQYF
TRBV5-4 once CASSLEDGRKFF
TRBV19 NA CASSARDRAYGALAKNIQYF
TRBV4-1 NA CASSQDYNEQFF
TRBV28 NA CASGQLAGVNNEQFF
TRBV7-2 NA CASSVYQETQYF
TRBV10-3 NA CAISERGQGTGYTF
TRBV27 NA CASSEFPRDRRLGYTF
TRBV9 NA CASSPEQGLYGYTF
TRBV27 NA CASSLMGEGNFGELFF
TRBV5-1 NA CASSTGRATNEKLFF
TRBV11-1 few CASSLGGSPLHF
TRBV15 NA CATSPPGGGLNTEAFF
TRBV6-6 NA CASSYDGSSGNTIYF
TRBV5-1 NA CASSPQGTDTQYF
TRBV7-9 NA CASSLDVGGAGETQYF
TRBV14 NA CASSSRTVYGYTF
TRBV6-1 NA CASRRGSSGNTIYF
TRBV6-5 NA CASSYVGLFHEQYF
TRBV18 NA CASSPPENRGETQYF
TRBV11-2 NA CASSLTGLNTEAFF
TRBV29-1 NA CSVRTGEGETQYF
TRBV4-1 NA CASSQEDRGNTIYF